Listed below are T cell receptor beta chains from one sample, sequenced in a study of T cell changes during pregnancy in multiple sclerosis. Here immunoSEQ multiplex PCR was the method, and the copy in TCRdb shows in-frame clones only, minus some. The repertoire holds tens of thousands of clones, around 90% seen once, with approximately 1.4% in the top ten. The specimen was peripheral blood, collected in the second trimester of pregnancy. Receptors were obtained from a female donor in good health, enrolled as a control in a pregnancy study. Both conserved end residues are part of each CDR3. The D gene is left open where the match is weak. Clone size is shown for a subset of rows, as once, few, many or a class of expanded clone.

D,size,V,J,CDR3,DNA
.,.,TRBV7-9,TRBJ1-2,CASSKQGSTNYGYTF,TGTGCCAGCAGCAAACAGGGCAGTACTAACTATGGCTACACCTTC
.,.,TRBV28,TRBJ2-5,CASSLCPALGETQYF,TGTGCCAGCAGTTTATGCCCAGCCCTAGGAGAGACCCAGTACTTC
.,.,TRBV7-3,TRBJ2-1,CASSSRDSYEQFF,TGTGCCAGCAGCTCCCGGGACTCTTATGAGCAGTTCTTC
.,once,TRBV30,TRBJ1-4,CAWNIRTTNEKLFF,TGTGCCTGGAATATCAGAACAACTAATGAAAAACTGTTTTTT
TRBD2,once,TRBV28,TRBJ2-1,CASRNSRGGALYNEQFF,TGTGCCAGCAGAAACTCCCGGGGGGGGGCCCTCTACAATGAGCAGTTCTTC
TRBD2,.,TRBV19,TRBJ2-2,CASSITSGVTGELFF,TGTGCCAGTAGTATTACTAGCGGGGTTACCGGGGAGCTGTTTTTT
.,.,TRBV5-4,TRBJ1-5,CASSLAGSRQPQHF,TGTGCCAGCAGCTTGGCAGGGTCAAGGCAGCCCCAGCATTTT
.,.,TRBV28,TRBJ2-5,CASSPLGLEGTQYF,TGTGCCAGCAGTCCACTCGGACTCGAAGGGACCCAGTACTTC
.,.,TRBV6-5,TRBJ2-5,CASGGAGETQYF,TGTGCCAGCGGGGGGGCAGGGGAGACCCAGTACTTC
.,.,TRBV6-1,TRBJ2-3,CASSEEMEGGDTQYF,TGTGCCAGCAGTGAAGAGATGGAGGGTGGAGATACGCAGTATTTT
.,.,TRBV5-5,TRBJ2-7,CASSFRGGEQYF,TGTGCCAGCAGCTTCCGGGGTGGCGAGCAGTACTTC
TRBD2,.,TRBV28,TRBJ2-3,CASSLTSGGAGTDTQYF,TGTGCCAGCAGTTTAACTAGCGGGGGGGCTGGCACAGATACGCAGTATTTT
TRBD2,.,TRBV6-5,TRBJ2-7,CASRMLAGRPYEQYF,TGTGCCAGCAGGATGCTAGCGGGACGTCCCTACGAGCAGTACTTC
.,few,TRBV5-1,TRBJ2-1,CASSLARVGEQFF,TGCGCCAGCAGCTTGGCTCGGGTGGGTGAGCAGTTCTTC
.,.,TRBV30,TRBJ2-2,CAWSRGHNAGELFF,TGTGCCTGGAGTAGGGGACATAACGCCGGGGAGCTGTTTTTT
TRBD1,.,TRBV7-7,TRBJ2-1,CASSLGQGVNEQFF,TGTGCCAGCAGCTTAGGGCAGGGGGTCAATGAGCAGTTCTTC
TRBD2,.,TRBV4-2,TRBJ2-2,CASSQLLAGDLKVGELFF,TGTGCCAGCAGCCAACTTCTAGCGGGAGATTTAAAAGTCGGGGAGCTGTTTTTT
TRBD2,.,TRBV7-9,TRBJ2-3,CASSLIGGRAGTQYF,TGTGCCAGCAGCTTAATAGGCGGGAGGGCCGGTACGCAGTATTTT
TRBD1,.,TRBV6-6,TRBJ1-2,CASSYSSQGGGGYTF,TGTGCCAGCAGTTACTCGTCCCAGGGGGGCGGGGGCTACACCTTC